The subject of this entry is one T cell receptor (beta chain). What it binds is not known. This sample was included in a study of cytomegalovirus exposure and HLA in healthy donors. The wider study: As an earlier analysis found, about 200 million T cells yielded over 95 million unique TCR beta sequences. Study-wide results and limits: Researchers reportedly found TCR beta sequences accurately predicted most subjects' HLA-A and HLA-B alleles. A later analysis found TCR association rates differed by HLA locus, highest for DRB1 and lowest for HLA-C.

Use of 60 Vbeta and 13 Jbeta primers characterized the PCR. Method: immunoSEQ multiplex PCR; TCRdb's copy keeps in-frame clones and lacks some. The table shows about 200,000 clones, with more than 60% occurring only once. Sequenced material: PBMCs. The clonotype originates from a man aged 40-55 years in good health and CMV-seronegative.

The CDR3 protein is CASRQGGPYNEQFF. The CDR3, as DNA: TGCGCCAGCAGACAAGGGGGTCCCTACAATGAGCAGTTCTTC. The chain is built from TRBV10-2 and TRBJ2-1, with D possibly TRBD1 on 6 matching bases. Trimming pared 6 bases from V and 2 bases from J, leaving 11 bases between. The CDR3 length is 14 residues. Germline CDR1 WSHSY, CDR2 SAAADI.